This T cell receptor beta chain was captured in a study of T cells in Graves' hyperthyroidism and ophthalmopathy. This clonotype came up many times. The CDR3 regions of TCR beta were amplified from RNA transcripts. The HTBI set primed first-round TCR CDR3 RT-PCR. TCRdb ran MiXCR on the multiplex PCR reads and lists one entry per CDR3 protein. The sample yields roughly 720,000 distinct CDR3 sequences, roughly 17% seen once. Between the trimmed V and J ends, which lost 3 bases and 4 bases, there was a span of 10 bases. The CDR3 is 14 amino acids. The patients, who ranged from 18 to 65 in age, presented with newly diagnosed hyperthyroidism lasting under 2 months. Uncontrolled infection, other autoimmune disease, pregnancy or lactation disqualified patients from enrolment.

The chain employs TRBV12-3 or TRBV12-4 and TRBJ1-5; TRBD1 might be the D (6 bases). The receptor's source is a middle-aged man with Graves' hyperthyroidism. Sequenced material: blood. CDR3 protein: CASSLNRENQPQHF. DNA for the CDR3: TGTGCCAGCAGTTTGAACAGGGAAAATCAGCCCCAGCATTTT.